Here is one TCR beta chain with its context. Its antigen is not known. TCRdb processed the 5' RACE reads again and assigns one entry to each CDR3 protein, with no DNA. This sample's clone table lists roughly 320,000 distinct CDR3 sequences. The data are from a study of monozygotic twins with inflammatory bowel disease. Broader study findings: Immunosuppressive treatment differences may have increased patient repertoire variability.

Germline V gene data show CDR1 as MNHEY and CDR2 as SVGAGI. This CDR3 is 16 amino acids long. This chain joins TRBV6-5 and TRBJ2-5; TCRdb's D gene call, TRBD2, goes unchecked for lack of DNA. Sequenced material: blood. The sequence came from a human donor with ulcerative colitis or Crohn's disease, or a healthy co-twin of an affected twin (not recorded which). The CDR3: CASSRSGHAAKETQYF.